This record looks at one T cell receptor beta chain sequence and its context. What it binds is unknown. The length of the CDR3 is 15 residues. The germline V gene has CDR1 KGHSH and CDR2 LQKENI. V lost 0 bases and J 3 bases, leaving 11 bases between the germline ends. TCRdb's table, derived via immunoSEQ multiplex PCR, lists solely in-frame clones and lacks some. The sample shows tens of thousands of clones, approximately 70% of them seen only once. The source of the sample is a study of vaccination effects on CD4 cells after COVID-19. The study, taken as a whole, reports: The vaccine-induced clones of healthy vaccinees included only 1 of 255 that cross-reacted with common cold coronaviruses. Infection- and vaccine-induced clones contracted markedly late after vaccination.

Pools of viral peptides were used by the ViraFEST assay to expand antigen-specific CD4+ T cells ahead of sequencing. With approximately ten days of culture completed, CD4+ T cells were isolated. Absence of prior SARS-CoV-2 infection characterized the vaccine recipients, who showed negative nucleocapsid antibodies. Wells of roughly 1.9 million PBMC each were grown with about 9.8 IU/ml IL-2 and approximately 10 ug/ml peptides. Both day 3 and day 7 saw half the medium replaced with IL-2 medium. Sequenced here: CD4+ T cells from PBMCs cultured with SARS-CoV-2 spike peptides, sampled before COVID-19 vaccination. The rearrangement links TRBV18 to TRBJ1-2, with D tentatively TRBD1 (5 bases). The receptor comes from a human donor who received a COVID-19 vaccine. The CDR3 region has the DNA TGTGCCAGCTCACCACCGTCGGGCAGGGACTATGGCTACACCTTC. Translated: CASSPPSGRDYGYTF.